These 9 T cell receptor beta chains share one sample of origin, sequenced in a study of blood T cells in healthy people across ages. Together with a sample-barcoded 5' primer, a J-beta primer mix was included in a second PCR lasting about 7 to 12 cycles. TCRdb re-derived calls from the 5' RACE reads in MiXCR, one entry per CDR3 protein. The profile shows about a million distinct CDR3 sequences, 45% to 60% of them singletons. Input material: blood. The receptors come from a woman aged 55-69 years in good health.

This clonotype was seen a handful of times. The CDR3 loop reads CASSTDRGQQETQYF. CDR3 coding DNA: TGCGCCAGCAGCACGGACAGGGGCCAGCAAGAGACCCAGTACTTC. The V and J genes are TRBV5-1 and TRBJ2-5; 9 positions match TRBD1. V was pared by 4 bases and J by 2 bases, with 6 bases of the junction left unmatched. Germline CDR1 is SGHRS and CDR2 is YFSETQ. CDR3 length: 15 amino acids. Full variable domain (outside the CDR3, taken from reference TRBV5-1 and TRBJ2-5): KAGVTQTPRYLIKTRGQQVTLSCSPISGHRSVSWYQQTPGQGLQFLFEYFSETQRNKGNFPGRFSGRQFSNSRSEMNVSTLELGDSALYLCASSTDRGQQETQYFGPGTRLLVL.

This rearrangement joins TRBV6-6 to TRBJ2-7; TRBD2 is a possible D gene (5 bases). TRBJ2-5 matches the DNA end more closely, so the J call is doubtful. CDR3 length: 12 amino acids. CDR1 is MNHNY and CDR2 is SVGAGI in the germline V gene (reference sequence). CDR3 in amino acids: CVSATGGETQYF. The CDR3 DNA reads as TGTGTCAGTGCAACTGGAGGTGAGACCCAGTACTTC.

The V call is TRBV15, the J call TRBJ2-7, with unresolved D. The J call may be incorrect, as the DNA end agrees better with TRBJ2-5. The CDR3 is made up of 13 amino acids. Germline V gene data show CDR1 as LNHNV and CDR2 as YYDKDF (reference sequence). CDR3 in amino acids: CATSREQLETQYF. CDR3 sequence (DNA): TGTGCCACCAGCAGAGAGCAGTTGGAGACCCAGTACTTC.

This clonotype was detected a few times. The chain combines TRBV2 with TRBJ1-6, with 10 nucleotides matching TRBD1. This CDR3 region has 17 residues. The trim removed 4 bases at V and 7 bases at J, leaving 10 bases unmatched. Germline V CDR1 and CDR2: SNHLY, FYNNEI. The CDR3 DNA reads TGTGCCAGCAGTGGACCCAGACAGGGGGCGAAGAATTCACCCCTCCACTTT. Translating it yields CASSGPRQGAKNSPLHF.

This clonotype was observed a few times. This chain connects TRBV20-1 to TRBJ1-2; no clear D. The CDR3 spans 15 residues. Germline V gene data show CDR1 as DFQATT and CDR2 as SNEGSKA (reference sequence). Trimming stripped 5 bases from V and 0 bases from J, with 16 bases between. CDR3 in amino acids: CSAPDAHLPNYGYTF. CDR3 coding DNA: TGCAGTGCTCCCGACGCGCACCTCCCTAACTATGGCTACACCTTC.

The chain has TRBV20-1 and TRBJ2-1; D unclear. Trimming pared 3 bases from V and 3 bases from J, leaving 12 bases between. The germline gives CDR1 DFQATT, CDR2 SNEGSKA (reference sequence). The CDR3 sequence is 14 residues long. The CDR3 region is CSASFGSYYNEQFF. In DNA, the CDR3 is TGCAGTGCTAGCTTCGGCAGCTACTACAATGAGCAGTTCTTC.

The rearrangement joins TRBV6-9 to TRBJ1-5, with a tentative D call TRBD1 (5 bases). CDR3 length: 17 amino acids. Trimming pared 7 bases from V and 2 bases from J, leaving 21 bases between. Per the germline V gene, CDR1 is MNHGY and CDR2 is SVAAGI. CDR3 amino acids: CASTPDEVRGCNQPQHF. CDR3 DNA: TGTGCCAGCACCCCCGACGAGGTGAGGGGCTGCAATCAGCCCCAGCATTTT.

CDR3 protein: CASSPPWALREQYF. The DNA of the CDR3 is TGTGCCAGCAGCCCACCCTGGGCCCTCAGGGAGCAGTACTTC. The chain uses TRBV2 and TRBJ2-5; D tentatively fits TRBD1 or TRBD2 (5 bases each). The CDR3 is 14 amino acids. The V end was cut by 6 bases, the J end by 11 bases, with 22 bases between. Germline V gene lookup returns CDR1 SNHLY and CDR2 FYNNEI. The entire variable domain, with the rest obtained from reference TRBV2 and TRBJ2-5, is as follows: EPEVTQTPSHQVTQMGQEVILRCVPISNHLYFYWYRQILGQKVEFLVSFYNNEISEKSEIFDDQFSVERPDGSNFTLKIRSTKLEDSAMYFCASSPPWALREQYFGPGTRLLVL.

This CDR3 reads CASRGGGTETQYF. In DNA, the CDR3 is TGTGCCAGCAGGGGGGGGGGCACAGAGACCCAGTACTTC. The chain combines TRBV28 with TRBJ2-4, with a possible D match to TRBD2 (7 bases). The DNA end lines up better with TRBJ2-5; the J call may be wrong. This CDR3 spans 13 amino acids. CDR1 MDHEN and CDR2 SYDVKM come from the germline V gene.